The 9 T cell receptor beta chains reported below all come from one sample, sequenced in a study of technical replicates of blood from a handful of donors. The repertoire was sequenced with immunoSEQ multiplex PCR; TCRdb's copy has only in-frame clones and lacks some. The sample shows about 70,000 clones, roughly 89% of them seen only once. Specimen: T cells isolated from PBMCs. The receptor set was obtained from a human donor in good health.

This clone was recorded a few times. The chain links TRBV19 to TRBJ1-4; TRBD1 matches 8 bases. This CDR3 spans 15 amino acids. J was trimmed by 3 bases and V by 3 bases; bases with no gene match: 3. The germline V gene encodes CDR1 LNHDA and CDR2 SQIVND (reference sequence). In DNA, the CDR3 is TGTGCCAGTAGTATGGGGACAGGATCTAATGAAAAACTGTTTTTT. Translation: CASSMGTGSNEKLFF.

The V and J genes are TRBV7-2 and TRBJ2-1, with D maybe TRBD1 (5 bases). The CDR3 has 15 amino acids. CDR1 is SGHTA, CDR2 FQGNSA, per germline. Trimming removed 1 base from V and 1 base from J, with 8 bases in between. The CDR3 loop is CASSLDPGSYNEQFF. In DNA, the CDR3 is TGTGCCAGCAGCTTAGACCCAGGGTCCTACAATGAGCAGTTCTTC.

This chain's CDR3 is CASSEGLATDTQYF. DNA of the CDR3: TGTGCCAGCAGTGAGGGTCTAGCTACAGATACGCAGTATTTT. The chain recombines TRBV2 with TRBJ2-3, with D possibly TRBD2 on 5 matching bases. The V end was cut by 3 bases, the J end by 3 bases, with 10 bases between. Per the germline V gene, CDR1 is SNHLY and CDR2 is FYNNEI. The CDR3 extends over 14 amino acids.

The CDR3 here is CASSLTSGSTETQYF. CDR3 nucleotides: TGTGCCAGCAGCCTTACTAGCGGGAGCACAGAGACCCAGTACTTC. The V call is TRBV9, the J call TRBJ2-5; 11 nucleotides align to TRBD2. V shed 4 bases and J 4 bases; nucleotides not matched to a gene: 6. The CDR3 has 15 residues. Germline lookup yields CDR1 SGDLS and CDR2 YYNGEE.

The V and J genes are TRBV27 and TRBJ1-1, with 10 bases lining up with TRBD1. There are 14 residues in the CDR3. Germline V lookup: CDR1 MNHEY, CDR2 SMNVEV (reference sequence). With V trimmed by 5 bases and J by 3 bases, 3 bases remained unmatched. CDR3 in amino acids: CASSIGQGDTEAFF. The CDR3 DNA follows: TGTGCCAGCAGTATCGGACAGGGGGACACTGAAGCTTTCTTT.

This chain links TRBV19 with TRBJ2-7; D ambiguous. The CDR3 contains 11 residues. Germline-derived CDR1 and CDR2 are LNHDA and SQIVND (reference sequence). V was clipped by 5 bases and J by 2 bases, with 4 bases between them. The CDR3 loop is CASSSTYEQYF. The CDR3 DNA is TGTGCCAGTAGTTCCACCTACGAGCAGTACTTC.

The chain joins TRBV29-1 to TRBJ2-7, with no clear D. V was cut by 8 bases and J by 3 bases, with 11 bases left in between. The CDR3 contains 11 residues. Germline V gene data show CDR1 as SQVTM and CDR2 as ANQGSEA. In nucleotides, the CDR3 is TGCAGCATACGACACGACTACGAGCAGTACTTC. It specifies CSIRHDYEQYF.

The chain has TRBV28 and TRBJ2-2, with D perhaps matching TRBD1 (5 bases). CDR3 length equals 17 residues. Germline loops: CDR1 MDHEN, CDR2 SYDVKM. The V end lost 3 bases, the J end lost 5 bases, and 19 bases lay between the germline ends. CDR3 in amino acids: CASSLVTLGVRTGELFF. The CDR3 DNA reads TGTGCCAGCAGTTTGGTAACTCTAGGGGTACGGACCGGGGAGCTGTTTTTT.

This clone was detected a few times. The genes are TRBV9 and TRBJ1-5; 7 bases map to TRBD1. The CDR3 sequence is 14 residues long. Germline assignment: CDR1 SGDLS and CDR2 YYNGEE. With 1 base clipped from V and 5 bases from J, the junction kept 3 bases outside the gene matches. DNA for the CDR3: TGTGCCAGCAGCGTACATGACAGGGATCAGCCCCAGCATTTT. Translated, it gives CASSVHDRDQPQHF.